This T cell receptor (beta chain) originates from a study of T cell repertoires in aging, cancer and after chemotherapy (dated by TCRdb to the late 2010s). Turning to the overall study: Donors spanned six age groups from 30 or younger to 70 or older, with at least three individuals per group. In the solid tumor group, the paired samples taken before and after chemotherapy came from patients with brain tumors (glioblastoma) who were receiving therapy based on temozolomide. Millions of TCR reads were contained in the full dataset. The study profiled peripheral blood TCR beta repertoires from healthy donors and cancer patients to examine immunoaging and T cell reconstitution after chemotherapy. The cohort comprised 218 cancer patients, 90 to 94 with hematological and some 120 with solid cancers, plus 95 healthy donors as a reference group.

CDR1 and CDR2 are read off the germline V gene as MNHEY and SVGAGI. The CDR3 covers 14 residues, taking in both the cysteine and the phenylalanine. Only the CDR3 DNA is retained, 42 bases long and in frame from the first base. V is trimmed back by 2 bases and J by 4 bases, and the junction contains 2 bases that no gene match accounts for. Rearranged TRB sequences spanning V, D and J segments were amplified in a multiplex touch-down PCR with a mixed TRB-A/B primer pool. Illumina adapters and sample indices were added to the amplicons in two consecutive PCR reactions performed with Phusion HS II polymerase. The amplicons were purified from gel with the NucleoSpin Gel and PCR Clean-up kit and then assessed with Qubit and an Agilent 2100 Bioanalyzer. Libraries were sequenced on an Illumina MiSeq using 600-cycle, single-indexed, paired-end runs. On the authors' methods: MiXCR versions 2.12 and 3.0.5 were used to process the TRB sequences. A clone was defined as each unique CDR3 nucleotide sequence, and only productive sequences supported by at least two reads were kept. The repertoire metrics were Shannon diversity, evenness, clonality (defined as one minus evenness), and alpha-parameterized diversity profiles covering alpha 0 to 5. The IGoR algorithm was used to calculate generation probabilities of clones in the paired pre- and post-chemotherapy samples. TCRdb ran its own pipeline on the public reads, namely fastp trimming at Q25 and MiXCR clone calling, and kept in-frame beta chains. Identical CDR3 proteins give one entry, which carries the most common genes and DNA. What appears here as the V and J calls and clone size reflects TCRdb's work, not the paper's. The table for this sample lists about 2,500 distinct CDR3 sequences; roughly 23% of them were counted only once. The ten largest clonotypes hold 9.3% of the sample.

TCR beta rearrangements were amplified from genomic DNA extracted from peripheral blood rather than from sorted cells or RNA. About this clonotype itself: It has no known antigen specificity. Base qualities are missing; no much larger clone stands one base away.

General conclusions and limits of the study: According to the authors, the repertoire data do not allow conclusions to be drawn about immunological memory after chemotherapy. Declining TCR diversity with age in healthy donors was mainly explained by loss of richness; in cancer patients, loss of evenness also contributed. Significantly lower blood TCR diversity and higher clonality were observed in untreated patients with hematological or solid cancers than in age-matched healthy donors. In both cancer cohorts, the median generation probability rose over the chemotherapy interval, which suggests that the repertoire was reconstituted through rebound thymic output.

The sequencing input was blood. The chain is encoded by TRBV6-5 joined to TRBJ1-1, with TRBD1 identical over 9 junction bases. The sequence derives from a human donor with a solid tumor. The bases are TGTGCCAGCAGTTACGGACAGGGGCGCACTGAAGCTTTCTTT. Its translation is CASSYGQGRTEAFF.